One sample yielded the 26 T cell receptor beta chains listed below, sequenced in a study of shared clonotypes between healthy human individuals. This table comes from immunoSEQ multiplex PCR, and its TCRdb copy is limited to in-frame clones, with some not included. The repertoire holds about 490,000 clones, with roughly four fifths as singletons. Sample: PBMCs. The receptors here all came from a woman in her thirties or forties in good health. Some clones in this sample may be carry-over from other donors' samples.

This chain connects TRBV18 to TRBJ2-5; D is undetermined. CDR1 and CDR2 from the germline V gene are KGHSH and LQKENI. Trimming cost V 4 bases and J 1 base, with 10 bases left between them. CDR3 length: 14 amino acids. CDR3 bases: TGTGCCAGCTCACAACTCGGGCGCCAAGAGACCCAGTACTTC. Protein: CASSQLGRQETQYF. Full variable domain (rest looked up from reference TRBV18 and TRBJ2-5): NAGVMQNPRHLVRRRGQEARLRCSPMKGHSHVYWYRQLPEEGLKFMVYLQKENIIDESGMPKERFSAEFPKEGPSILRIQQVVRGDSAAYFCASSQLGRQETQYFGPGTRLLVL.

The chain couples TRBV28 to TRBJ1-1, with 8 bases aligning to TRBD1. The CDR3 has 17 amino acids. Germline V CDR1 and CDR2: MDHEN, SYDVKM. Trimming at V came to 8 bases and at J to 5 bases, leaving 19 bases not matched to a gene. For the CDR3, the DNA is TGTGCCAGCGATGACGGACAGGGAGTAGGGTCCGGGACTGAAGCTTTCTTT. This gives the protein CASDDGQGVGSGTEAFF.

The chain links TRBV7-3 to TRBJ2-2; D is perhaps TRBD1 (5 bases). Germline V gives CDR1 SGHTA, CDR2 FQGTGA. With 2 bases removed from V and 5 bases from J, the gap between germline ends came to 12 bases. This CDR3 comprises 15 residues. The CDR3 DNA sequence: TGTGCCAGCAGCTTAGGTGCAGGGCGTACCGGGGAGCTGTTTTTT. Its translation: CASSLGAGRTGELFF. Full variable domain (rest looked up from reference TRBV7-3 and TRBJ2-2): GAGVSQTPSNKVTEKGKYVELRCDPISGHTALYWYRQSLGQGPEFLIYFQGTGAADDSGLPNDRFFAVRPEGSVSTLKIQRTERGDSAVYLCASSLGAGRTGELFFGEGSRLTVL.

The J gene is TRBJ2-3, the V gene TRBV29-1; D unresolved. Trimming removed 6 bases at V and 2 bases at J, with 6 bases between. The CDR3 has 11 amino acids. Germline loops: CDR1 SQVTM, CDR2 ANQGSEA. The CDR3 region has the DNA TGCAGCGTCCCTTACACAGATACGCAGTATTTT. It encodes CSVPYTDTQYF.

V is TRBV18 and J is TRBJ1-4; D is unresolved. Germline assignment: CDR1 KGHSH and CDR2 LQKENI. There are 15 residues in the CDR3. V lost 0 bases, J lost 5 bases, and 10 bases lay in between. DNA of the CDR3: TGTGCCAGCTCACCACCGGGTGTCTGGAATGAAAAACTGTTTTTT. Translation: CASSPPGVWNEKLFF.

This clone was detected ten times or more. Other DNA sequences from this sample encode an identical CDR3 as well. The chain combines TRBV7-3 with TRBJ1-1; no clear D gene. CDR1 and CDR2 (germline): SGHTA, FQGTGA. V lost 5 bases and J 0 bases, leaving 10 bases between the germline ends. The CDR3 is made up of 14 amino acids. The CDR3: CASSIGRLNTEAFF. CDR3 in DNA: TGTGCCAGCAGCATCGGACGGTTGAACACTGAAGCTTTCTTT.

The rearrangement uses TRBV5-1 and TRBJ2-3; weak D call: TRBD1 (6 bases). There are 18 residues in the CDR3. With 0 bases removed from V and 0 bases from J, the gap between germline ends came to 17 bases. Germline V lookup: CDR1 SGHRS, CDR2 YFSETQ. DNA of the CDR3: TGCGCCAGCAGCTTGGGGGTTGGGACACCCTCAAGCACAGATACGCAGTATTTT. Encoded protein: CASSLGVGTPSSTDTQYF.

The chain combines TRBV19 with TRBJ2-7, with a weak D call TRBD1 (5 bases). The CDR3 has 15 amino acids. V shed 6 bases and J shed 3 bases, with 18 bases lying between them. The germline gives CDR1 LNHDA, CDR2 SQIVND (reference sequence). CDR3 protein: CASRAGHSSHYEQYF. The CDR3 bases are TGTGCCAGTAGGGCCGGACACTCTTCCCACTACGAGCAGTACTTC.

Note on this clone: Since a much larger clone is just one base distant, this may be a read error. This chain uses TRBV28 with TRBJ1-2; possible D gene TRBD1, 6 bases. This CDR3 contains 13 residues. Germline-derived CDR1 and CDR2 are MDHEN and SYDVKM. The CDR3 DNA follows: TGTGCCAGCAGTTTTGAGGCTTCCGGGGGCTGCACCTTC. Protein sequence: CASSFEASGGCTF.

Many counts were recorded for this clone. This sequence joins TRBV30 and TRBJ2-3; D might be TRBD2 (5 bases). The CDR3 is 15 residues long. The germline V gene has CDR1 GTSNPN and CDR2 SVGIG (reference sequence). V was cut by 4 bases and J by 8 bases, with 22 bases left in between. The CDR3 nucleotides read TGTGCCTGGATATCCGGGGAAAGGCCCAGCGTTACGCAGTATTTT. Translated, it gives CAWISGERPSVTQYF.

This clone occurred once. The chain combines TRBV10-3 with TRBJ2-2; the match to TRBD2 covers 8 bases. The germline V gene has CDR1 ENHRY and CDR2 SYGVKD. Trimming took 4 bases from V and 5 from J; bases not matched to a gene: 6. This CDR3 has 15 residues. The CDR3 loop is CAISGTAGDTGELFF. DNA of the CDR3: TGTGCCATCAGTGGAACAGCGGGAGATACCGGGGAGCTGTTTTTT.

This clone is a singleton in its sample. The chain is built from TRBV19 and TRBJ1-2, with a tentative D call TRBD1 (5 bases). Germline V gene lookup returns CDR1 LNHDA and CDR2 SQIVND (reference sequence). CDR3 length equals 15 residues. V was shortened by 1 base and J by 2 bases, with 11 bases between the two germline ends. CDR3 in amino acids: CASSIVGRENYGYTF. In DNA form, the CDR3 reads TGTGCCAGTAGTATAGTAGGCAGGGAGAACTATGGCTACACCTTC.

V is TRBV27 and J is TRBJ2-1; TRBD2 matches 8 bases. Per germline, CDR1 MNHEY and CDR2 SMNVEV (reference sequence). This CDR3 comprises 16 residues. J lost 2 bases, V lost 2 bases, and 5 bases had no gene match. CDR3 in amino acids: CASSLRGRPTYNEQFF. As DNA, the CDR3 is TGTGCCAGCAGTTTACGCGGGAGGCCCACCTACAATGAGCAGTTCTTC.

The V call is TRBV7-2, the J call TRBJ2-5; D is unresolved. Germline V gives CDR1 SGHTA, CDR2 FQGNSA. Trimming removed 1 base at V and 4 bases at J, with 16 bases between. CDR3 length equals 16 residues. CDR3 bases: TGTGCCAGCAGCTTAGGGGGTAGTCCCGGCACAGAGACCCAGTACTTC. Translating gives CASSLGGSPGTETQYF.

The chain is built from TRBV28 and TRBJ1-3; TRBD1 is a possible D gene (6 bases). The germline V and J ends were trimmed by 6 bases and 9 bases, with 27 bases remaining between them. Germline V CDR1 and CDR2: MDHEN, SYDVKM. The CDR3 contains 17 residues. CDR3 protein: CASSLPHRAGGLGTIYF. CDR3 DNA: TGTGCCAGCAGCCTTCCCCACAGGGCCGGCGGGTTGGGCACCATATATTTT. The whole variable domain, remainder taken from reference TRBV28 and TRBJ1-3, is DVKVTQSSRYLVKRTGEKVFLECVQDMDHENMFWYRQDPGLGLRLIYFSYDVKMKEKGDIPEGYSVSREKKERFSLILESASTNQTSMYLCASSLPHRAGGLGTIYFGEGSWLTVV.

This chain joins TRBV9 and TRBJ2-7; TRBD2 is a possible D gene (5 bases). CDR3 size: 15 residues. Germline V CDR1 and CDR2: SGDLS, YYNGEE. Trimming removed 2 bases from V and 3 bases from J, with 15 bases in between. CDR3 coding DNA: TGTGCCAGCAGCGTCGGAGCTCTCGGAGGCTACGAGCAGTACTTC. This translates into CASSVGALGGYEQYF. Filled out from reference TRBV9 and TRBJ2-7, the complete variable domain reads DSGVTQTPKHLITATGQRVTLRCSPRSGDLSVYWYQQSLDQGLQFLIQYYNGEERAKGNILERFSAQQFPDLHSELNLSSLELGDSALYFCASSVGALGGYEQYFGPGTRLTVT.

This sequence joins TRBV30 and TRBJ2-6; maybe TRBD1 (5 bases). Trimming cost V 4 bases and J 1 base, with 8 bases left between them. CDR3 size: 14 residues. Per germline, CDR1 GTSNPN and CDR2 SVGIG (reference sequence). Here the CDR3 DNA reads TGTGCCTGGACAGGGTTTTCTGGGGCCAACGTCCTGACTTTC. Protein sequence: CAWTGFSGANVLTF.

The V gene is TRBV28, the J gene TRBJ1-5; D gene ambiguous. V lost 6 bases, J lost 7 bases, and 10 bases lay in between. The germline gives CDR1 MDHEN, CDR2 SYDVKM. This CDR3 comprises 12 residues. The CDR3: CASSSPGQPQHF. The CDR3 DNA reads TGTGCCAGCAGCTCCCCGGGCCAGCCCCAGCATTTT.

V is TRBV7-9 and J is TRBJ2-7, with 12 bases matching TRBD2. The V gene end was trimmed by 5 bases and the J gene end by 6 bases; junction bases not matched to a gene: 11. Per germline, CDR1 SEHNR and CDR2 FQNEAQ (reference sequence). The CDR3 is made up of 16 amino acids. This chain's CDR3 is CASSNRLAGVVGEQYF. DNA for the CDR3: TGTGCCAGCAGCAATCGACTAGCGGGAGTTGTGGGCGAGCAGTACTTC.

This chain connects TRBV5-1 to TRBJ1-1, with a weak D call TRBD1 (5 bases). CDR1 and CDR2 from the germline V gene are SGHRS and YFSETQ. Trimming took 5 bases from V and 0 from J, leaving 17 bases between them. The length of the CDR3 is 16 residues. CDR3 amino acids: CASRTYQRGMNTEAFF. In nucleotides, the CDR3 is TGCGCCAGCAGGACTTACCAACGGGGGATGAACACTGAAGCTTTCTTT.

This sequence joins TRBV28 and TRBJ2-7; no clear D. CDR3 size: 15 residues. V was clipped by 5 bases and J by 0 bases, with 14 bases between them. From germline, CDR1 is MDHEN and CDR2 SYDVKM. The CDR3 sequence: CASSQAGLYSYEQYF. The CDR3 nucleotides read TGTGCCAGCAGTCAGGCCGGGCTATACTCCTACGAGCAGTACTTC.

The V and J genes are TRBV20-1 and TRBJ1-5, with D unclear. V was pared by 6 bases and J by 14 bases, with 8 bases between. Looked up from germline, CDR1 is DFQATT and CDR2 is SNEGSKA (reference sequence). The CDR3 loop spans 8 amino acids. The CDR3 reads CSAQSKHF. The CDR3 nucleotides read TGCAGTGCACAGAGTAAGCATTTT.

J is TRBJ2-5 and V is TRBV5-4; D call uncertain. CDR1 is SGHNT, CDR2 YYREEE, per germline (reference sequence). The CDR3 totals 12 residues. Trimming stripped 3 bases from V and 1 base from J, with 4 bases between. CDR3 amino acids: CASSWSQETQYF. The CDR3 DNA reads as TGTGCCAGCAGCTGGAGCCAAGAGACCCAGTACTTC.

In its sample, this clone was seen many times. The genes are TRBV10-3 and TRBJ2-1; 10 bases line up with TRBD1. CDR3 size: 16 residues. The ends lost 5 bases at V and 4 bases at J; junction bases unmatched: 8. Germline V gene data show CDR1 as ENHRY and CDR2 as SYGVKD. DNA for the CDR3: TGTGCCATCAGTCATTCCGGGACAGGGGATTACAATGAGCAGTTCTTC. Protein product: CAISHSGTGDYNEQFF.

CDR3 coding DNA: TGTGCCAGCAGTTATCCGGGAGCGAACACTGAAGCTTTCTTT. Its translation is CASSYPGANTEAFF. The chain carries TRBV27 and TRBJ1-1; D call uncertain. Germline assignment: CDR1 MNHEY and CDR2 SMNVEV (reference sequence). Trimming stripped 4 bases from V and 1 base from J, with 10 bases between. This CDR3 contains 14 residues.

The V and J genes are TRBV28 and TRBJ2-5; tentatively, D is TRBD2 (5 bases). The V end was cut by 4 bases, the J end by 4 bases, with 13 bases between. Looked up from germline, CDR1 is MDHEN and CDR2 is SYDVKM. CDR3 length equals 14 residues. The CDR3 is CASSSPGLGETQYF. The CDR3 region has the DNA TGTGCCAGCAGTTCTCCGGGGTTGGGAGAGACCCAGTACTTC. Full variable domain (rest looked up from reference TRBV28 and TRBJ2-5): DVKVTQSSRYLVKRTGEKVFLECVQDMDHENMFWYRQDPGLGLRLIYFSYDVKMKEKGDIPEGYSVSREKKERFSLILESASTNQTSMYLCASSSPGLGETQYFGPGTRLLVL.